What follows is one T cell receptor beta chain and its context. Its antigen remains unknown. On the immunoSEQ platform, TCR beta CDR3s were sequenced at survey depth. Here immunoSEQ multiplex PCR was the method, and the copy in TCRdb shows in-frame clones only, minus some. The data hold 4,500 to 7,000 clones, with around 66% observed a single time. These data originate in a study of CD8 T cell repertoires and HIV-1 epitope variants. Study details: T cells were stimulated with Twenty-five Gag and Nef peptides separately.

Study conclusions and caveats: Ten or so TCR beta clonotypes were antigen-specific, roughly 6 apparently recognizing autologous or escape variants.

Per germline, CDR1 SGDLS and CDR2 YYNGEE. The length of the CDR3 is 15 residues. Trimming at V came to 5 bases and at J to 5 bases, leaving 10 bases not matched to a gene. This receptor was taken from a male donor with HIV. The sequenced sample consisted of cultured CD8+ T cells derived from PBMCs. This chain links TRBV9 with TRBJ2-3, with TRBD2 matching 8 bases. CDR3 bases: TGTGCCAGCAGACCTTTCTGGCGGGAGGAAGATACGCAGTATTTT. It yields the protein CASRPFWREEDTQYF. The whole variable domain, remainder taken from reference TRBV9 and TRBJ2-3, is DSGVTQTPKHLITATGQRVTLRCSPRSGDLSVYWYQQSLDQGLQFLIQYYNGEERAKGNILERFSAQQFPDLHSELNLSSLELGDSALYFCASRPFWREEDTQYFGPGTRLTVL.